This TCR beta chain was recorded in a study of blood T cell repertoires in COVID-19. About the study: Acute and convalescent COVID-19 specimens originated in the United States, Italy and Spain. T cells, B-cell-depleted T cells, or PBMCs supplied cDNA or gDNA.

Original processing notes: Amplification of reference gene primers provided the estimated nucleated cell counts. Repertoires were generated with immunoSEQ multiplex PCR, while TCRdb's copy carries only in-frame clones and drops some. D and trimming come from the DNA, and the V and J calls and clone size come from that table. This table holds over 25,000 clones, roughly nine tenths found once. J lost 1 base, V lost 3 bases, and 6 bases had no gene match. The germline gives CDR1 KGHDR, CDR2 SFDVKD. The length of the CDR3 is 16 residues. V gene TRBV24-1 combines with J gene TRBJ2-5; TRBD2 matches 8 bases. Sequencing input: peripheral blood. This receptor was identified in a middle-aged man with active COVID-19. The CDR3, as DNA: TGTGCCACCAGTGATACGGGCGGGACTAGCCAAGAGACCCAGTACTTC. It is translated as CATSDTGGTSQETQYF.